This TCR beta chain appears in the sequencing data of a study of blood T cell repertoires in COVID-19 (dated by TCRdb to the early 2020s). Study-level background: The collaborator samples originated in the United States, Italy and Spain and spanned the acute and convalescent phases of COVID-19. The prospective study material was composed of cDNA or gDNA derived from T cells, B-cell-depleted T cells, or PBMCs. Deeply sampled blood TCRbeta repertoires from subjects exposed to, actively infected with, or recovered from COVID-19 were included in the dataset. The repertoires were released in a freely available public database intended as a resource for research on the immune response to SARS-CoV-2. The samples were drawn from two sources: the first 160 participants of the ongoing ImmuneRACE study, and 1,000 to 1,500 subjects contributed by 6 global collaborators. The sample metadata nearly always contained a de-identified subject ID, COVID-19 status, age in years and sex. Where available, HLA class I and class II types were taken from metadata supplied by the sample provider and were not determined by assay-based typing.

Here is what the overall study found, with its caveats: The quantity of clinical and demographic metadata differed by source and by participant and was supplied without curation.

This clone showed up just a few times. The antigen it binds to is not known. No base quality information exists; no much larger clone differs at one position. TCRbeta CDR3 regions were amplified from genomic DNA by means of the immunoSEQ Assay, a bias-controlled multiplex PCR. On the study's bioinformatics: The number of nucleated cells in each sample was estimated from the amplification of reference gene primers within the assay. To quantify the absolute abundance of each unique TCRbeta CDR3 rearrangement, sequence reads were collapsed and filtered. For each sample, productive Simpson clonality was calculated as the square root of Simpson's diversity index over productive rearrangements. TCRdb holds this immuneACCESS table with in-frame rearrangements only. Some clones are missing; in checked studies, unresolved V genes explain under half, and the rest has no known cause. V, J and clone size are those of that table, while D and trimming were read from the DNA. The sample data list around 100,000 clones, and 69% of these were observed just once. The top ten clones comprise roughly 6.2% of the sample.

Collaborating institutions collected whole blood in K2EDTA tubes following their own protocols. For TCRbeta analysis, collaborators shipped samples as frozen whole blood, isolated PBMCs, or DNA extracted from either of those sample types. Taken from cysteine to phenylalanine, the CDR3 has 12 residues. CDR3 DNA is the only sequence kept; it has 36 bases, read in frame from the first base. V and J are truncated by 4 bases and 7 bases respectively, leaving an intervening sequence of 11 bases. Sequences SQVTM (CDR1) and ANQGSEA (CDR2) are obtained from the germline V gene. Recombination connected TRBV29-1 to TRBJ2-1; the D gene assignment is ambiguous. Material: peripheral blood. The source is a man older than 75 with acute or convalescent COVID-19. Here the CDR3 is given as CSVAHSGNEQFF. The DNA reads TGCAGCGTTGCTCACAGTGGGAATGAGCAGTTCTTC.